The TCR beta chain described here comes from a study of cytomegalovirus exposure and HLA in healthy donors. Study-wide findings and caveats: Solely CMV serostatus was available to characterize immune exposure. Prediction of most subjects' HLA-A and HLA-B alleles by TCR beta sequences was reportedly accurate.

This clone was counted between two and nine times. The antigen is undetermined. The PCR contained 60 Vbeta and 13 Jbeta primers. The method was immunoSEQ multiplex PCR; TCRdb's version includes in-frame clones alone and lacks a portion of them. The sample contains some 160,000 clones, around 80% of which appear only once. Germline loops: CDR1 MNHEY, CDR2 SMNVEV (reference sequence). Trimming cost V 7 bases and J 5 bases; bases outside gene matches: 6. The CDR3 sequence is 15 residues long. Sequenced material: PBMCs. V and J are TRBV27 and TRBJ1-6; TRBD1 agrees at 9 bases. This sequence was found in a man aged 40-49 years in good health and CMV-seronegative. CDR3 amino acids: CASKTGGSDNSPLHF. CDR3 DNA sequence: TGTGCCAGCAAAACAGGGGGCTCTGATAATTCACCCCTCCACTTT.